This T cell receptor (beta chain) was recorded in a study of T cells in Graves' hyperthyroidism and ophthalmopathy. Hyperthyroidism patients were newly diagnosed, had disease duration under 2 months, and were aged 18 to 65 years. On the basis of clinical symptoms, serum thyroxine and TRAb, thyroid ultrasound and orbital computed tomography, diagnoses were made. Trimming at V came to 5 bases and at J to 2 bases, leaving 4 bases not matched to a gene. The length of the CDR3 is 14 residues. Looked up from germline, CDR1 is KGHSH and CDR2 is LQKENI. The table lists this clonotype with many counts. Authors of the study amplified TCR beta CDR3 regions from RNA transcripts. Carried out on the TCR CDR3, a first-round RT-PCR used the HTBI primer set. TCRdb ran MiXCR on the multiplex PCR reads and lists one entry per CDR3 protein. The sample has more than 350,000 distinct CDR3 sequences, around 14% seen once.

The sequenced material came from blood. V is TRBV18 and J is TRBJ2-7, with TRBD2 matching over 9 bases. The sequence was obtained from a woman under 40 with Graves' hyperthyroidism. This CDR3 reads CASSSSGTTYEQYF. CDR3 bases: TGTGCCAGCTCATCTAGCGGGACAACCTACGAGCAGTACTTC.